This TCR beta chain originates from a study of a mutant IDH1 vaccine in newly diagnosed glioma. Overall study context: Commencement of vaccination occurred 4-6 weeks following radiotherapy alone, or concurrently with temozolomide cycles. Pretreatment consisted of radiotherapy, temozolomide, or both, with most receiving both. Broader study findings: Among top peripheral T cell clonotypes, changes seemed unrelated to pseudoprogression.

The time point denotes: week 11, during vaccination. In every dose of vaccine, 300 ug of mutant IDH1 20-mer peptide was given alongside topical imiquimod. Some clones are missing from TCRdb's copy, which holds only in-frame ones; the method was immunoSEQ multiplex PCR. Here the sample spans some 120,000 clones, around 80% being singletons. In regard to this clone: Its antigen remains unknown.

This CDR3 is built from 15 residues. Germline values: CDR1 SGHTA, CDR2 FQGNSA. V lost 5 bases and J lost 4; bases outside the gene matches: 5. This sample comprised PBMCs, obtained from a glioma patient whose treatment included an IDH1 peptide vaccine. The receptor was derived from a man in his forties with glioma. The chain recombines TRBV7-2 with TRBJ2-5; 12 bases line up with TRBD1. In nucleotides, the CDR3 is TGTGCCAGCAGCCGGGACAGGGGGCGCAGAGAGACCCAGTACTTC. Translated, it gives CASSRDRGRRETQYF.